The 11 T cell receptor beta chains listed next were all sequenced from one sample in a study of OX40 agonist ivuxolimab in advanced cancers. The repertoire was sequenced with immunoSEQ multiplex PCR; TCRdb's copy has only in-frame clones and lacks some. The sample comprises roughly 100,000 clones, under 85% of which are singletons, and 3% to 4% rests with the top ten. Sequencing was performed on CD4+ or CD8+ T cells sorted from blood, taken in a trial of the OX40 agonist ivuxolimab. These receptor sequences come from an adult with an advanced solid tumor such as melanoma, head and neck, liver or kidney cancer.

This rearrangement joins TRBV6-1 to TRBJ2-3, with D tentatively TRBD2 (5 bases). Germline V gene sequence: CDR1 MNHNS, CDR2 SASEGT. V was trimmed by 8 bases and J by 4 bases, leaving 13 bases between them. This CDR3 has 13 residues. CDR3 in amino acids: CASGTSHADTQYF. The CDR3 DNA sequence: TGTGCCAGCGGTACTAGTCACGCAGATACGCAGTATTTT.

J is TRBJ2-7 and V is TRBV11-2; the match to TRBD2 covers 11 bases. This CDR3 is 16 amino acids long. In germline, CDR1 is SGHAT, CDR2 FQNNGV. The ends lost 0 bases at V and 2 bases at J; junction bases unmatched: 3. CDR3 nucleotides: TGTGCCAGCAGCTTAGAAATAGCGGGAGGGACCTACGAGCAGTACTTC. Protein sequence: CASSLEIAGGTYEQYF.

The chain recombines TRBV12-5 with TRBJ2-5; 9 positions match TRBD1. The V and J ends lost 2 bases and 3 bases, in that order; junction bases with no gene match: 7. This CDR3 contains 16 residues. Germline values: CDR1 LGHNT, CDR2 FRNRAP. The CDR3 DNA sequence: TGTGCTAGTGGTTTGCGTCCGGACAGGGGAGAAGAGACCCAGTACTTC. It translates to CASGLRPDRGEETQYF.

The chain recombines TRBV11-2 with TRBJ2-7, with TRBD1 matching 12 bases. Germline values: CDR1 SGHAT, CDR2 FQNNGV. V lost 5 bases, J lost 7 bases, and 6 bases stayed unmatched. CDR3 length: 14 residues. CDR3 sequence reads: CASSPWGQGAEQYF. DNA for the CDR3: TGTGCCAGCAGCCCCTGGGGACAGGGGGCTGAGCAGTACTTC.

The chain links TRBV2 to TRBJ1-1; TRBD1 might be the D (5 bases). Germline CDR1 reads SNHLY; CDR2 reads FYNNEI. Trimming shortened V by 10 bases and J by 11 bases, and 14 bases separated the two germline ends. The CDR3 runs 10 residues. The CDR3 region is CATRGSRAFF. The DNA of the CDR3 is TGTGCCACCCGGGGGTCGAGGGCTTTCTTT.

This chain joins TRBV28 and TRBJ2-1; TRBD2 is a possible D gene (5 bases). CDR3 length: 17 residues. Germline loops: CDR1 MDHEN, CDR2 SYDVKM. Trimming took 5 bases from V and 0 from J, leaving 17 bases between them. In nucleotides, the CDR3 is TGTGCCAGCAGTGTACCCGCTAGCTCTCCCTCCTACAATGAGCAGTTCTTC. This codes for CASSVPASSPSYNEQFF. The variable domain in full, completed from reference TRBV28 and TRBJ2-1, reads DVKVTQSSRYLVKRTGEKVFLECVQDMDHENMFWYRQDPGLGLRLIYFSYDVKMKEKGDIPEGYSVSREKKERFSLILESASTNQTSMYLCASSVPASSPSYNEQFFGPGTRLTVL.

The chain employs TRBV18 and TRBJ1-5, with 7 bases that match TRBD1. The trim removed 4 bases at V and 7 bases at J, leaving 7 bases unmatched. Germline V CDR1 and CDR2: KGHSH, LQKENI. This CDR3 region has 14 residues. The CDR3 DNA reads as TGTGCCAGCTCACAAACAGGGGTTCGACAGCCCCAGCATTTT. Its translation: CASSQTGVRQPQHF.

Concerning this clone: Different DNA sequences within this sample yield the same CDR3. The chain links TRBV6-5 to TRBJ2-7; 9 nucleotides match TRBD2. V dropped 2 bases and J dropped 1; count of bases not matched to a gene: 3. Germline V gene lookup returns CDR1 MNHEY and CDR2 SVGAGI. The CDR3 contains 15 residues. CDR3 sequence (DNA): TGTGCCAGCAGTTACGGCCTAGCGGGATCCTACGAGCAGTACTTC. Protein product: CASSYGLAGSYEQYF.

The V call is TRBV5-6, the J call TRBJ2-7; D is perhaps TRBD2 (6 bases). This CDR3 region has 15 residues. Germline assignment: CDR1 SGHDT and CDR2 YYEEEE. Deletions cut 7 bases from V and 2 bases from J, with 19 bases between. CDR3 bases: TGTGCCAGCCAGCTTGGGCCGGGAGTCGCCTACGAGCAGTACTTC. Translation gives CASQLGPGVAYEQYF.

The chain uses TRBV2 and TRBJ2-1; 10 nucleotides align to TRBD1. Germline CDR1 reads SNHLY; CDR2 reads FYNNEI. The CDR3 has 14 amino acids. V was clipped by 1 base and J by 7 bases; unmatched bases: 1. The CDR3 nucleotides read TGTGCCAGCAGTGAAGGACAGGGGGCGAATGAGCAGTTCTTC. Protein product: CASSEGQGANEQFF.

The chain joins TRBV2 to TRBJ2-6; possibly TRBD1 or TRBD2 for D (5 bases each). The CDR3 covers 15 residues. The germline V gene has CDR1 SNHLY and CDR2 FYNNEI. The ends were cut back, 9 bases at V and 1 base at J, with 13 bases in the middle. This CDR3 reads CARKGTVSGANVLTF. The CDR3 nucleotides read TGTGCCAGGAAGGGGACGGTTTCTGGGGCCAACGTCCTGACTTTC.